The present T cell receptor (beta chain) was sequenced within a study of shared clonotypes between healthy human individuals. General study findings and limits: Across subsets, estimated richness was generally greater for naive than for memory populations. It was the few donors that limited the genetic and exposure-history diversity represented.

Turning to this clone: Its specificity is not known.

Trimming took off 3 bases at V and 2 bases at J, with 21 bases between the two ends. This CDR3 comprises 17 residues. Germline V gene data show CDR1 as SGHTS and CDR2 as YDEGEE. Some clones are missing from TCRdb's copy, which holds only in-frame ones; the method was immunoSEQ multiplex PCR. Of approximately 1,000,000 clones listed, 78% are singletons. Naive CD4+ cells were CD45RA-selected; the remaining cells were memory. Sequencing used memory CD4+ T cells from PBMCs. The subset is: CD45RA-negative fraction. V usage is TRBV5-8 and J usage is TRBJ2-7; D unclear. The source of this sequence is a man between 18 and 29 years old in good health. Some clones in this sample may be carry-over from other donors' samples. CDR3 DNA: TGTGCCAGCAGCTCGAGCCTTTATAGCCGACGGACCTACGAGCAGTACTTC. The encoded protein is CASSSSLYSRRTYEQYF. The variable domain in full, with the rest retrieved from reference TRBV5-8 and TRBJ2-7, is EAGVTQSPTHLIKTRGQQATLRCSPISGHTSVYWYQQALGLGLQFLLWYDEGEERNRGNFPPRFSGRQFPNYSSELNVNALELEDSALYLCASSSSLYSRRTYEQYFGPGTRLTVT.